This TCR beta chain was sequenced in a study of shared clonotypes between healthy human individuals. Across the whole study: The cohort had two women and a few men, ages 18 to 49.

Clones were sequenced by immunoSEQ multiplex PCR, and TCRdb holds only the in-frame ones, with some missing. The profile shows 850,000 to 1,200,000 clones, under 80% of them singletons. Germline loops: CDR1 SGHDN, CDR2 FVKESK. Trimming stripped 0 bases from V and 1 base from J, with 9 bases between. The CDR3 covers 15 residues. This clone has only a few counts. CD45RA+ naive and CD45RA-negative memory subsets were separated from CD4+ cells. V is TRBV14 and J is TRBJ1-1; D gene unclear. The source material was memory CD4+ T cells sorted from blood. Subset of the sample: CD45RA-negative fraction. The source of this sequence is a man younger than 30 in good health. The CDR3 reads CASSQDRGWNTEAFF. In nucleotides, the CDR3 is TGTGCCAGCAGCCAAGATCGGGGTTGGAACACTGAAGCTTTCTTT.